This passage covers 26 T cell receptor beta chains from one sample sequenced in a study of T-cell memory formation after mild COVID-19. From the 5' RACE reads, TCRdb called clonotypes with MiXCR, one entry per CDR3 protein. The data show 550,000 to 600,000 distinct CDR3 sequences, about 20% seen once. The specimen was PBMCs or a T cell subset sorted from them (not recorded which). Source of these receptors: an adult woman who had mild COVID-19 (a few samples of this study predate the infection). Cell type and time point are not known.

The chain joins TRBV7-6 to TRBJ2-1, with D possibly being TRBD1 (5 bases). Germline CDR1 SGHVS, CDR2 FNYEAQ. Trimming cost V 1 base and J 10 bases, with 8 bases left between them. The CDR3 sequence is 12 residues long. In DNA form, the CDR3 reads TGTGCCAGCAGCTTAGAGGGGATCGAGCAGTTCTTC. Protein: CASSLEGIEQFF.

The V and J genes are TRBV7-2 and TRBJ1-2, with D possibly being TRBD1 (6 bases). The CDR3 contains 13 residues. V gave up 5 bases and J gave up 4 bases, with 11 bases separating them. CDR1 and CDR2 (germline): SGHTA, FQGNSA. CDR3: CASSVSRGYGYTF. The CDR3 DNA sequence: TGTGCCAGCAGCGTAAGCAGGGGCTATGGCTACACCTTC. The full variable domain, rest sourced from reference TRBV7-2 and TRBJ1-2, is GAGVSQSPSNKVTEKGKDVELRCDPISGHTALYWYRQSLGQGLEFLIYFQGNSAPDKSGLPSDRFSAERTGGSVSTLTIQRTQQEDSAVYLCASSVSRGYGYTFGSGTRLTVV.

The genes are TRBV12-3 or TRBV12-4 and TRBJ2-7; 8 bases line up with TRBD2. Trimming removed 3 bases from V and 2 bases from J; junction bases left unmatched: 9. This CDR3 is built from 16 residues. The CDR3 DNA sequence: TGTGCCAGCAGTTTCTATCCACTAGCGGAAGCCTACGAGCAGTACTTC. Translated, it gives CASSFYPLAEAYEQYF.

This clonotype was observed a few times. The chain is built from TRBV16 and TRBJ2-7, with a weak D call TRBD1 (5 bases). In germline, CDR1 is KGHSY, CDR2 FQNENV. The CDR3 length is 13 residues. V was shortened by 2 bases and J by 7 bases, with 12 bases between the two germline ends. CDR3 protein: CASSQTGSGEQYF. Here the CDR3 DNA reads TGTGCCAGCAGCCAAACAGGCTCAGGGGAGCAGTACTTC.

This clonotype was picked up a small number of times. V gene TRBV12-3 or TRBV12-4 combines with J gene TRBJ1-2; TRBD1 matches 8 bases. This CDR3 is 12 amino acids long. J lost 7 bases, V lost 6 bases, and 4 bases had no gene match. The CDR3 reads CASRIDRGGYTF. The CDR3 DNA sequence: TGTGCCAGCAGGATAGACAGGGGTGGCTACACCTTC.

V and J are TRBV11-3 and TRBJ2-1, with D hard to call. The CDR3 is 14 residues long. Trimming removed 10 bases at V and 0 bases at J, with 13 bases between. Germline V gene lookup returns CDR1 SGHNT and CDR2 YENEEA. The CDR3 here is CATSRYLSYNEQFF. Here the CDR3 DNA reads TGTGCCACCTCGAGATACCTCTCCTACAATGAGCAGTTCTTC.

The rearrangement joins TRBV28 to TRBJ1-2; D is unresolved. Germline CDR1 MDHEN, CDR2 SYDVKM. Trimming pared 5 bases from V and 4 bases from J, leaving 8 bases between. The CDR3 totals 12 residues. The CDR3 DNA reads TGTGCCAGCAGTCTTCGGATCTATGGCTACACCTTC. Protein: CASSLRIYGYTF.

V and J are TRBV20-1 and TRBJ1-2; TRBD1 might be the D (6 bases). V dropped 0 bases and J dropped 7 bases, with 18 bases sitting between them. The CDR3 totals 15 residues. Germline-derived CDR1 and CDR2 are DFQATT and SNEGSKA (reference sequence). CDR3 loop: CSARDGSAGETGYTF. CDR3 DNA sequence: TGCAGTGCTAGAGATGGCTCGGCAGGGGAGACTGGCTACACCTTC.

This chain connects TRBV20-1 to TRBJ2-7; D remains unclear. Germline V gene lookup returns CDR1 DFQATT and CDR2 SNEGSKA (reference sequence). Trimming shortened V by 4 bases and J by 4 bases, and 11 bases separated the two germline ends. CDR3 length: 12 amino acids. Here the CDR3 DNA reads TGCAGTGCTACCGATTGGGGTTACGAGCAGTACTTC. This codes for CSATDWGYEQYF.

This clonotype was counted a few times. The chain is built from TRBV28 and TRBJ1-5; D unclear. V lost 7 bases and J lost 6, with 13 bases in between. The germline gives CDR1 MDHEN, CDR2 SYDVKM. This CDR3 contains 13 residues. CDR3 bases: TGTGCCAGCATTTCGGGTATGGGTCAGCCCCAGCATTTT. Its translation is CASISGMGQPQHF.

The chain carries TRBV20-1 and TRBJ2-1; D not certain. There are 12 residues in the CDR3. Germline lookup yields CDR1 DFQATT and CDR2 SNEGSKA (reference sequence). Trimming pared 5 bases from V and 7 bases from J, leaving 12 bases between. The CDR3 spells CSALQNSNEQFF. The CDR3 region has the DNA TGCAGTGCTTTACAGAATTCAAATGAGCAGTTCTTC.

This clonotype occurred many times. A read error may account for a junction end that differs from germline. This rearrangement joins TRBV5-1 to TRBJ2-3; weak D call: TRBD2 (6 bases). From germline, CDR1 is SGHRS and CDR2 YFSETQ. The CDR3 totals 13 residues. The CDR3 bases are TGTGCCAGCAGTTTGGGAGGTTCAGATACGCAGTATTTT. Protein: CASSLGGSDTQYF.

This clonotype has a handful of counts. The chain combines TRBV14 with TRBJ1-2, with D perhaps TRBD1 (5 bases). Trimming pared 0 bases from V and 6 bases from J, leaving 14 bases between. This CDR3 spans 15 amino acids. In germline, CDR1 is SGHDN, CDR2 FVKESK. CDR3 sequence reads: CASSQDSRGFDGYTF. The CDR3 nucleotides read TGTGCCAGCAGCCAAGATTCGAGGGGTTTCGATGGCTACACCTTC.

The table lists this clonotype with a few counts. The chain uses TRBV5-1 and TRBJ2-3; D unclear. Trimming pared 0 bases from V and 0 bases from J, leaving 5 bases between. Germline-derived CDR1 and CDR2 are SGHRS and YFSETQ. There are 14 residues in the CDR3. The CDR3 coding sequence is TGCGCCAGCAGCTTGGAGGAGAGCACAGATACGCAGTATTTT. Amino acids: CASSLEESTDTQYF. Using reference TRBV5-1 and TRBJ2-3 for the parts outside the CDR3, the full variable domain is KAGVTQTPRYLIKTRGQQVTLSCSPISGHRSVSWYQQTPGQGLQFLFEYFSETQRNKGNFPGRFSGRQFSNSRSEMNVSTLELGDSALYLCASSLEESTDTQYFGPGTRLTVL.

This clonotype occurred a few times. V and J are TRBV4-1 and TRBJ2-1; D unclear. The CDR3 is 16 residues long. CDR1 MGHRA and CDR2 YSYEKL come from the germline V gene. V lost 1 base and J 0 bases, leaving 10 bases between the germline ends. The CDR3 is CASSQGASISYNEQFF. The CDR3 DNA follows: TGCGCCAGCAGCCAAGGGGCCAGCATCTCCTACAATGAGCAGTTCTTC.

This clonotype was recorded a few times. The final CDR3 position lacks the conserved phenylalanine or tryptophan, pointing to a likely read error. This sequence joins TRBV7-3 and TRBJ2-7, with D perhaps TRBD2 (6 bases). This CDR3 spans 15 amino acids. Germline V gives CDR1 SGHTA, CDR2 FQGTGA. Trimming cost V 3 bases and J 0 bases, with 12 bases left between them. The CDR3 bases are TGTGCCAGCAGCTTCTTTGGGGGGAGCTCCTACGAGCAGTACTTA. Protein product: CASSFFGGSSYEQYL.

This clonotype was observed a handful of times. The rearrangement uses TRBV5-1 and TRBJ1-1, with TRBD1 identical over 7 bases. Germline V gene sequence: CDR1 SGHRS, CDR2 YFSETQ. Trimming took 4 bases from V and 1 from J; bases not matched to a gene: 4. This CDR3 comprises 14 residues. The CDR3 sequence is CASSKRQGNTEAFF. Written as DNA, the CDR3 is TGCGCCAGCAGCAAAAGACAGGGGAACACTGAAGCTTTCTTT.

This clonotype was detected ten times or more. The chain combines TRBV5-1 with TRBJ2-3, with TRBD1 matching over 9 bases. The CDR3 is 15 amino acids. J gave up 4 bases and V 4 bases, and 7 bases lay outside the gene matches. The germline CDR1 and CDR2 sequences are SGHRS and YFSETQ. Here the CDR3 reads CASSAGQGGADTQYF. The CDR3 region has the DNA TGCGCCAGCAGCGCGGGACAGGGTGGGGCAGATACGCAGTATTTT.

This clonotype was counted a few times. V usage is TRBV11-1 and J usage is TRBJ2-7, with a tentative D call TRBD2 (6 bases). V was cut by 3 bases and J by 5 bases, with 14 bases left in between. Germline values: CDR1 SGHAT, CDR2 FQDESV (reference sequence). The length of the CDR3 is 14 residues. The CDR3 reads CASSLTGVSNEQYF. The DNA of the CDR3 is TGTGCCAGCAGCTTGACGGGAGTCTCAAACGAGCAGTACTTC.

Only a few counts were recorded for this clonotype. The V gene is TRBV5-1, the J gene TRBJ2-1, with 7 positions matching TRBD2. This CDR3 is 18 amino acids long. Per germline, CDR1 SGHRS and CDR2 YFSETQ. Unmatched junction bases numbered 10, after V lost 1 base and J lost 0 bases. The CDR3 bases are TGCGCCAGCAGCTTGACACCCCTAGCGGCTAGCTCCTACAATGAGCAGTTCTTC. Amino acid sequence: CASSLTPLAASSYNEQFF.

The chain is built from TRBV5-1 and TRBJ1-6; 8 positions agree with TRBD1. V lost 5 bases and J lost 6; bases outside the gene matches: 10. The CDR3 has 16 residues. Germline V gene lookup returns CDR1 SGHRS and CDR2 YFSETQ. The CDR3 reads CASRDSGTGGNSPLHF. In nucleotides, the CDR3 is TGCGCCAGCAGAGACTCCGGGACAGGTGGTAATTCACCCCTCCACTTT.

A few counts support this clonotype. The chain has TRBV9 and TRBJ1-1; no definite D call. The V end lost 4 bases, the J end lost 4 bases, and 26 bases lay between the germline ends. Germline values: CDR1 SGDLS, CDR2 YYNGEE. The CDR3 has 18 amino acids. The DNA for the CDR3 is TGTGCCAGCAGCACGGGAGGAACACCCGGGAGGGAGAGCACTGAAGCTTTCTTT. Its translation is CASSTGGTPGRESTEAFF.

CDR3 DNA: TGTGCCATCAGTGATCTGGGACAGGGGGGCTACGAGCAGTACTTC. This codes for CAISDLGQGGYEQYF. The rearrangement uses TRBV10-3 and TRBJ2-7; 11 bases align to TRBD1. V shed 3 bases and J 3 bases; nucleotides not matched to a gene: 4. CDR1 ENHRY and CDR2 SYGVKD come from the germline V gene. The length of the CDR3 is 15 residues.

The chain is built from TRBV7-9 and TRBJ1-2, with unresolved D. V was clipped by 5 bases and J by 8 bases, with 15 bases between them. This CDR3 contains 13 residues. Germline values: CDR1 SEHNR, CDR2 FQNEAQ (reference sequence). Here the CDR3 reads CASSLFSDEGYTF. Here the CDR3 DNA reads TGTGCCAGCAGCCTATTTTCGGACGAAGGCTACACCTTC.

The chain has TRBV7-9 and TRBJ1-2; 8 nucleotides agree with TRBD1. V dropped 0 bases and J dropped 0; count of bases not matched to a gene: 6. Germline CDR1 reads SEHNR; CDR2 reads FQNEAQ (reference sequence). The CDR3 length is 17 residues. The CDR3 DNA is TGTGCCAGCAGCTTAGCGGTCAGGACAGGGCCTAACTATGGCTACACCTTC. Translating it yields CASSLAVRTGPNYGYTF.

The chain uses TRBV7-9 and TRBJ2-7; maybe TRBD1 (6 bases). Per germline, CDR1 SEHNR and CDR2 FQNEAQ (reference sequence). The CDR3 extends over 15 amino acids. The V gene lost 7 bases and the J gene lost 4 bases, with 20 bases spanning the gap. The DNA for the CDR3 is TGTGCCAGCACCCAGGATTCGGGACAAGCTTACGAGCAGTACTTC. Translation gives CASTQDSGQAYEQYF.